This TCR beta chain was documented in a study of regulatory T cells in long-lasting Graves disease. The overall study: Persistence in Graves' disease denoted antithyroid drug use beyond 5 years alongside positive TSH receptor antibodies. Study conclusions and caveats: A greater number of public clonotypes (approximately 2,500) was shared by persistent patients than by new patients (roughly 930). Favored usage of TRBV28, TRBJ1-2 and TRBJ2-5 was recorded in persistent disease.

The sample's time point: persistent/refractory GD, antithyroid drugs over 5 years with positive TRAb. Making the TCR library involved RNA that had been extracted from PBMCs. This clonotype was recorded only once. What it recognizes is unknown. For TCR beta, libraries came from iRepertoire HTBI primers and Arm-PCR of CDR3 regions. TCRdb reanalysed the multiplex PCR reads using MiXCR and keeps one entry per CDR3 protein. The sample lists 700,000 or so distinct CDR3 sequences; approximately 31% were seen once. Germline lookup yields CDR1 GTSNPN and CDR2 SVGIG (reference sequence). V was trimmed by 0 bases and J by 7 bases, leaving 16 bases between them. CDR3 length: 15 residues.

The receptor was isolated from a female donor with Graves disease. The sample was peripheral blood mononuclear cells (PBMCs), taken when the disease was refractory, from a patient treated with antithyroid drugs. This sequence joins TRBV30 and TRBJ1-5; D is ambiguous. CDR3 amino acids: CAWSVKVPRGQPQHF. Here the CDR3 DNA reads TGTGCCTGGAGTGTCAAGGTCCCCCGAGGACAGCCCCAGCATTTT.